This T cell receptor (beta chain) was captured in a study of response to subunit inactivated influenza vaccine (dated by TCRdb to 2017 to 2018). Background on the whole study: The study used deep quantitative T cell receptor repertoire profiling to track responses to a trivalent subunit inactivated influenza vaccine. Study-level results and caveats: The authors proposed that each seasonal influenza vaccination may bring in only a limited number of new T cells.

Libraries came from RT-PCR. The run used an Illumina HiSeq 2500. TCRdb itself trimmed the public reads at Q25 with fastp, ran MiXCR and retained productive beta chains. For every CDR3 protein sequence, its rows merge into one entry that carries the most common genes and DNA. The sample table lists 500,000 to 600,000 distinct CDR3 sequences, less than 15% of them with a count of one. The top ten clonotypes cover around 10% of the sample. From V the trimming removes 8 bases and from J it removes 15 bases, while the gene matches leave 16 bases of the junction unaccounted for. CDR1 is given as MNHEY and CDR2 as SMNVEV, both from the germline V gene (reference sequence). Inclusive of the bounding cysteine and phenylalanine, the CDR3 is 13 residues long. CDR3 DNA is the only sequence kept; it has 39 bases, read in frame from the first base. As for this clonotype: Its antigen is not yet known. The record has no base qualities; no much larger clone is one base away.

This receptor chain uses TRBV27 and TRBJ2-4, with 7 junctional bases fitting TRBD2. The material was PBMCs from blood, obtained about 11 days after vaccination. This receptor was obtained from a man in his fifties who received an inactivated influenza vaccine. Donor details come from another sample of the same person, matched by shared clones. The DNA sequence follows: TGTGCCAGCGGCCAACTAGCGTCAAGGGTGTCGTACTTC. Translated, it gives CASGQLASRVSYF.